This T cell receptor (beta chain) was found in a study of T-cell memory formation after mild COVID-19. Across the whole study: Across donors, TCR clusters were largely donor specific.

5'RACE primed at constant segments yielded TCR alpha and TCR beta cDNA libraries bearing sample barcodes and UMIs. TCRdb analysed the 5' RACE reads with MiXCR anew, one entry per CDR3 protein. The data hold fewer than 350,000 distinct CDR3 sequences, with 7.5% to 9.5% observed a single time. General observations from the study: Clones shrinking from day 15 to 85 showed even CD4/CD8 mixes; later expanders tilted CD4+. Pre-infection memory held some responding clones, suggesting pre-existing cross-reactive T cells responded.

Points on this clonotype: No antigen is known for it.

Trimming cost V 6 bases and J 0 bases, with 15 bases left between them. The CDR3 sequence is 17 residues long. This chain connects TRBV12-3 or TRBV12-4 to TRBJ1-6; TRBD1 might be the D (5 bases). The sequenced sample consisted of PBMCs or a T cell subset sorted from them (not recorded which). The sequence was collected from a man between 18 and 35 years old who had mild COVID-19 (a few samples of this study predate the infection). Cell type and time point are not known. The CDR3 DNA reads TGTGCCAGCAGCCCTGGGGCCTCAAGCTCCTATAATTCACCCCTCCACTTT. Protein: CASSPGASSSYNSPLHF.